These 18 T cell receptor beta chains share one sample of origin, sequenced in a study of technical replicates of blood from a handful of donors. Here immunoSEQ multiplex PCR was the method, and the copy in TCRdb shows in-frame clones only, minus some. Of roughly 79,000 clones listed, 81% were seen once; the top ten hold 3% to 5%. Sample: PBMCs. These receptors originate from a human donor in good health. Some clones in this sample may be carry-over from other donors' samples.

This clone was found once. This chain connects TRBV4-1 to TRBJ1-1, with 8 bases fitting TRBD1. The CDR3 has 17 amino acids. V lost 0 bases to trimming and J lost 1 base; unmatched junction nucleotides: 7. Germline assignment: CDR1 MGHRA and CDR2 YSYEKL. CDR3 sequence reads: CASSQDAGQAQNTEAFF. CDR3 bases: TGCGCCAGCAGCCAAGATGCGGGACAGGCCCAGAACACTGAAGCTTTCTTT.

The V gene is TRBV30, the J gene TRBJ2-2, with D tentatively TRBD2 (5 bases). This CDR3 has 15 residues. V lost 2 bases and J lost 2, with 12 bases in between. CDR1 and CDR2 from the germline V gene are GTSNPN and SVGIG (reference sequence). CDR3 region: CAWSWGAANTGELFF. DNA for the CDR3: TGTGCCTGGAGTTGGGGAGCCGCCAACACCGGGGAGCTGTTTTTT. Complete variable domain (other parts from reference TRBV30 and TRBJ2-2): SQTIHQWPATLVQPVGSPLSLECTVEGTSNPNLYWYRQAAGRGLQLLFYSVGIGQISSEVPQNLSASRPQDRQFILSSKKLLLSDSGFYLCAWSWGAANTGELFFGEGSRLTVL.

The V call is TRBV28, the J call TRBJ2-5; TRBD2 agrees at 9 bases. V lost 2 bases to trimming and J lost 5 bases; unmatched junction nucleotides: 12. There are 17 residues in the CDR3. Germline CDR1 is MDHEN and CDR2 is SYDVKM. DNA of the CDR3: TGTGCCAGCAGTTTACTAGCGGGATTGGAGCTTTCGGAGACCCAGTACTTC. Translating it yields CASSLLAGLELSETQYF.

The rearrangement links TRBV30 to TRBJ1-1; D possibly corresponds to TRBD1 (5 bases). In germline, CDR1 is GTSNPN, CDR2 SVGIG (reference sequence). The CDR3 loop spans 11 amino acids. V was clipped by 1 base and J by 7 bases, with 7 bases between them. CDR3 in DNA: TGTGCCTGGAGTGGACAGATTGAAGCTTTCTTT. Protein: CAWSGQIEAFF. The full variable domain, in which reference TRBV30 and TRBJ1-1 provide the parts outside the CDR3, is SQTIHQWPATLVQPVGSPLSLECTVEGTSNPNLYWYRQAAGRGLQLLFYSVGIGQISSEVPQNLSASRPQDRQFILSSKKLLLSDSGFYLCAWSGQIEAFFGQGTRLTVV.

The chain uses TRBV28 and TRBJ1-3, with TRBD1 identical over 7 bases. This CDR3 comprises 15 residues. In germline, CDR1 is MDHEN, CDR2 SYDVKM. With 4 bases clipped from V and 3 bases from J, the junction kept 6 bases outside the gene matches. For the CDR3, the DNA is TGTGCCAGCAGTTCTGAGGGGGCGGGTGGAAACACCATATATTTT. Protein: CASSSEGAGGNTIYF.

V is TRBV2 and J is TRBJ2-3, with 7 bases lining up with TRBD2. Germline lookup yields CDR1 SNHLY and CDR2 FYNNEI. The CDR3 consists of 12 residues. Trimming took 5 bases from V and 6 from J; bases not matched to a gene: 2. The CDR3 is CASSSLADTQYF. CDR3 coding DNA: TGTGCCAGCAGTTCACTAGCGGATACGCAGTATTTT.

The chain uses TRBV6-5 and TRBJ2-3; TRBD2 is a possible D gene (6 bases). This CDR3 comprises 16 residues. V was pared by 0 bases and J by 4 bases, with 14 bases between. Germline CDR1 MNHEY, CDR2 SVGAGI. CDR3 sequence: CASSYSNSAGSDTQYF. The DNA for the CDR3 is TGTGCCAGCAGTTACTCGAATAGCGCGGGGTCAGATACGCAGTATTTT.

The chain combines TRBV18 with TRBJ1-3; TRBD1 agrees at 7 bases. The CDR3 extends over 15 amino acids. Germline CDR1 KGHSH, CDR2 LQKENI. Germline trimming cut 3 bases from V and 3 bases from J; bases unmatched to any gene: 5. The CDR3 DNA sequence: TGTGCCAGCTCACCGGGACAGCCGATTGGAAACACCATATATTTT. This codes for CASSPGQPIGNTIYF. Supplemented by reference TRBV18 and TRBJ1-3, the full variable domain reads NAGVMQNPRHLVRRRGQEARLRCSPMKGHSHVYWYRQLPEEGLKFMVYLQKENIIDESGMPKERFSAEFPKEGPSILRIQQVVRGDSAAYFCASSPGQPIGNTIYFGEGSWLTVV.

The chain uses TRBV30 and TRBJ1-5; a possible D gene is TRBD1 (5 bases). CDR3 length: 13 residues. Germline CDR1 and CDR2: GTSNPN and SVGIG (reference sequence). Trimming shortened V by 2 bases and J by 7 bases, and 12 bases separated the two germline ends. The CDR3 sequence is CAWSQSGDQPQHF. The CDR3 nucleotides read TGTGCCTGGAGTCAAAGCGGGGACCAGCCCCAGCATTTT.

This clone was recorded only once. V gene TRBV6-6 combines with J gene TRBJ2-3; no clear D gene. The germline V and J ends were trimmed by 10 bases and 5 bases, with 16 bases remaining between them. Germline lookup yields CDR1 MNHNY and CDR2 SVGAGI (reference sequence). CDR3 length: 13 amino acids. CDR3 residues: CATRPRSGDTQYF. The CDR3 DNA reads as TGTGCCACCAGGCCTCGGTCGGGAGATACGCAGTATTTT.

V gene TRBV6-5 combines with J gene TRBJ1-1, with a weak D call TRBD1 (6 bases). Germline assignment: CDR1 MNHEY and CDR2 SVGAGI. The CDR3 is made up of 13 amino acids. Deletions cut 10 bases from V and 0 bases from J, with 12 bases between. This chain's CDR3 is CAIRDTLNTEAFF. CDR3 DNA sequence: TGTGCCATCCGGGACACCCTGAACACTGAAGCTTTCTTT.

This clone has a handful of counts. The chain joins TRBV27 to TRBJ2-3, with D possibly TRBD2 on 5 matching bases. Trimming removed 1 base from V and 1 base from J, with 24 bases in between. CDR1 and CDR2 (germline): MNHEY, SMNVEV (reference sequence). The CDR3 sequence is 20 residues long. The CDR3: CASSLWVAGQNSWGTDTQYF. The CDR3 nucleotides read TGTGCCAGCAGTTTATGGGTGGCGGGTCAGAATAGCTGGGGCACAGATACGCAGTATTTT.

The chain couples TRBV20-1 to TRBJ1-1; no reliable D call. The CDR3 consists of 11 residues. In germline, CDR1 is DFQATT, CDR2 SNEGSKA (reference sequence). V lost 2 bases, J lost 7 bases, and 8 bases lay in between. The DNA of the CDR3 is TGCAGTGCTAGACTCACCAGTGAAGCTTTCTTT. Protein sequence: CSARLTSEAFF.

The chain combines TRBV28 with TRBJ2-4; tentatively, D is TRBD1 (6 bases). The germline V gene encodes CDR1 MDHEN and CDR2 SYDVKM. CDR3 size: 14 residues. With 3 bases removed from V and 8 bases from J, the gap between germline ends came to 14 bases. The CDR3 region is CASSFPGVAHIQYF. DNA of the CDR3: TGTGCCAGCAGTTTTCCAGGGGTGGCACACATTCAGTACTTC.

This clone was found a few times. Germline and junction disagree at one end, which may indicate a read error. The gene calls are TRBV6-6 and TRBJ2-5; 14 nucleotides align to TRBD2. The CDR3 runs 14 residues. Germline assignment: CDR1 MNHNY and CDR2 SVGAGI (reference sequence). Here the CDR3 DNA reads TGTGCCAGCAGTTACCGGACTAGCGGGGGGTCCAAGGACTTC. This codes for CASSYRTSGGSKDF.

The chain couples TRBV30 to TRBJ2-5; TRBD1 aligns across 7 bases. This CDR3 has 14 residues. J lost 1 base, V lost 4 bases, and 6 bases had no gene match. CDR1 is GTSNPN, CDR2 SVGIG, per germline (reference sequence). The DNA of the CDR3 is TGTGCCTGGAACCAAGACAGGGTCCAAGAGACCCAGTACTTC. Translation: CAWNQDRVQETQYF.

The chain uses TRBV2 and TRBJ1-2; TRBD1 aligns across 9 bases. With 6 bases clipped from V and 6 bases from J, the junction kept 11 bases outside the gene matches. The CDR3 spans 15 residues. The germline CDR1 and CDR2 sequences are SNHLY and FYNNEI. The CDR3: CASRGGTGNRDGYTF. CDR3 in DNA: TGTGCCAGCAGGGGAGGGACAGGGAATCGTGATGGCTACACCTTC.

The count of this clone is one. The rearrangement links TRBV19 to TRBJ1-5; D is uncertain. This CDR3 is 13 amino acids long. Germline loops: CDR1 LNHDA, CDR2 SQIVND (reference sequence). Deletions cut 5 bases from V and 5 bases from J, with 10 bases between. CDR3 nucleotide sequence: TGTGCCAGTAGTGCCCTAGGCGATCAGCCCCAGCATTTT. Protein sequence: CASSALGDQPQHF.